The rows below give T cell receptor beta chains drawn from one sample of a study of identical twins. MiXCR, run by TCRdb on the 5' RACE reads, gives a single entry per CDR3 protein. The profile covers 400,000 to 550,000 distinct CDR3 sequences, with approximately 22% appearing a single time and roughly 0.9% taken by the ten largest. This sample was shared with a second study, whose subject was T cells expressing NK-cell markers.

Sequencing used CD4+ T cells sorted from blood. The receptors stem from a woman in her late teens or twenties in good health. CDR3s include the opening cysteine and the closing phenylalanine or tryptophan. The order of the fields is D gene, J gene, clone size, V gene, CDR3 DNA, CDR3 protein. D genes are given only for firm matches. For some rows the clone size is stated as once, few or many, or as a class when expanded; others skip it.

d_gene: TRBD1; j_gene: TRBJ2-3; abundance: few; v_gene: TRBV25-1; CDR3nt: TGTGCCAGCAGTGAATTAAGGGACAGGGCTACAGATACGCAGTATTTT; CDR3aa: CASSELRDRATDTQYF
d_gene: .; j_gene: TRBJ2-3; abundance: .; v_gene: TRBV20-1; CDR3nt: TGCAGTGCTACCCCAGGGTTTAGAGGGCCAGATACGCAGTATTTT; CDR3aa: CSATPGFRGPDTQYF
d_gene: .; j_gene: TRBJ2-2; abundance: few; v_gene: TRBV12-3/TRBV12-4; CDR3nt: TGTGCCAGCAGGCCCCGTGTAGACACCGGGGAGCTGTTTTTT; CDR3aa: CASRPRVDTGELFF
d_gene: .; j_gene: TRBJ2-1; abundance: .; v_gene: TRBV6-5; CDR3nt: TGTGCCAGCACCACCTCGGGGAGAGAGCAGTTCTTC; CDR3aa: CASTTSGREQFF
d_gene: TRBD1; j_gene: TRBJ1-1; abundance: .; v_gene: TRBV29-1; CDR3nt: TGCAGCGGCTGGACAGGGGAAACTGAAGCTTTCTTT; CDR3aa: CSGWTGETEAFF
d_gene: TRBD1; j_gene: TRBJ1-1; abundance: .; v_gene: TRBV20-1; CDR3nt: TGCAGTGCGACCAGGGGGGCCGAAGAAGCTTTCTTT; CDR3aa: CSATRGAEEAFF
d_gene: TRBD2; j_gene: TRBJ2-7; abundance: many; v_gene: TRBV7-2; CDR3nt: TGTGCCAGCAGCTTAAGCGGGGGCCCCTACGAGCAGTACTTC; CDR3aa: CASSLSGGPYEQYF
d_gene: .; j_gene: TRBJ2-7; abundance: .; v_gene: TRBV7-9; CDR3nt: TGTGCCAGCAGCTTAACGCGACCCTACGAGCAGTACTTC; CDR3aa: CASSLTRPYEQYF
d_gene: TRBD1; j_gene: TRBJ1-3; abundance: .; v_gene: TRBV12-3/TRBV12-4; CDR3nt: TGTGCCAGCACCATGGGACAGCCCTCTGGAAACACCATATATTTT; CDR3aa: CASTMGQPSGNTIYF
d_gene: TRBD1; j_gene: TRBJ2-2; abundance: few; v_gene: TRBV5-5; CDR3nt: TGTGCCAGCAGCTTGGCCGCTTTCACAGGGGGCTCCGGGGAGCTGTTTTTT; CDR3aa: CASSLAAFTGGSGELFF
d_gene: .; j_gene: TRBJ2-1; abundance: .; v_gene: TRBV4-2; CDR3nt: TGTGCCAGCAGCCAAGATTTCTCCAGCTCCTACAATGAGCAGTTCTTC; CDR3aa: CASSQDFSSSYNEQFF
d_gene: TRBD2; j_gene: TRBJ2-7; abundance: .; v_gene: TRBV5-1; CDR3nt: TGCGCCAGCAGCTCGGAGCCACCGGGACTAGCGGTCTACGAGCAGTACTTC; CDR3aa: CASSSEPPGLAVYEQYF
d_gene: .; j_gene: TRBJ2-7; abundance: .; v_gene: TRBV20-1; CDR3nt: TGCTTTGCTAGAGATCCCAGAACTGCGTCCTACGAGCAGTACTTC; CDR3aa: CFARDPRTASYEQYF
d_gene: .; j_gene: TRBJ1-2; abundance: few; v_gene: TRBV6-2/TRBV6-3; CDR3nt: TGTGCCAGCAGACCAAATGACCGGGACAACTATGGCTACACCTTC; CDR3aa: CASRPNDRDNYGYTF
d_gene: TRBD2; j_gene: TRBJ2-3; abundance: many; v_gene: TRBV12-3/TRBV12-4; CDR3nt: TGTGCCAGCGGCTCCCCGACTAGCGGAAGCACAGATACGCAGTATTTT; CDR3aa: CASGSPTSGSTDTQYF
d_gene: TRBD1; j_gene: TRBJ2-5; abundance: few; v_gene: TRBV9; CDR3nt: TGTGCCAGCAGCGTAGACCAGGGGGTGGAGACCCAGTACTTC; CDR3aa: CASSVDQGVETQYF
d_gene: .; j_gene: TRBJ1-2; abundance: .; v_gene: TRBV7-9; CDR3nt: TGTGCCAGCAGCCCCCAAGGGGGAAATGGCTACACCTTC; CDR3aa: CASSPQGGNGYTF
d_gene: TRBD2; j_gene: TRBJ2-1; abundance: .; v_gene: TRBV12-3/TRBV12-4; CDR3nt: TGTGCCAGCAGTTTAAGCGGGGGGGCCTATGAGCAGTTCTTC; CDR3aa: CASSLSGGAYEQFF
d_gene: TRBD2; j_gene: TRBJ2-1; abundance: few; v_gene: TRBV2; CDR3nt: TGTGCCAGCAGTGAATCCCTGCGGGAGAAGTCTGAGCAGTTCTTC; CDR3aa: CASSESLREKSEQFF
d_gene: TRBD1; j_gene: TRBJ1-1; abundance: .; v_gene: TRBV20-1; CDR3nt: TGCAGTGCTACCCGGACAGGGCAAGAAGCTTTCTTT; CDR3aa: CSATRTGQEAFF
d_gene: TRBD2; j_gene: TRBJ2-7; abundance: .; v_gene: TRBV30; CDR3nt: TGTGCCTGGAGTACGAGCGGGAGATTGGATGTGTATTACGAGCAGTACTTC; CDR3aa: CAWSTSGRLDVYYEQYF
d_gene: .; j_gene: TRBJ2-7; abundance: .; v_gene: TRBV4-2; CDR3nt: TGTGCCAGCAGCCAAGGAGTCTCCTACGAGCAGTACTTC; CDR3aa: CASSQGVSYEQYF
d_gene: .; j_gene: TRBJ1-2; abundance: .; v_gene: TRBV6-2/TRBV6-3; CDR3nt: TGTGCCTCCTCAGACCCTAAGGGGAGCGCTAACTATGGCTACACCTTC; CDR3aa: CASSDPKGSANYGYTF
d_gene: TRBD2; j_gene: TRBJ2-3; abundance: few; v_gene: TRBV7-2; CDR3nt: TGTGCCAGCAGCGTAATCGGGGGGATTAGCACAGATACGCAGTATTTT; CDR3aa: CASSVIGGISTDTQYF
d_gene: .; j_gene: TRBJ2-3; abundance: .; v_gene: TRBV6-1; CDR3nt: TGTGCCAGCGGGTGGACAGTCACAGATACGCAGTATTTT; CDR3aa: CASGWTVTDTQYF
d_gene: TRBD2; j_gene: TRBJ2-7; abundance: .; v_gene: TRBV7-2; CDR3nt: TGTGCCAGCAGCACCCGGACTAGCGGGAAACCTTACGAGCAGTACTTC; CDR3aa: CASSTRTSGKPYEQYF
d_gene: .; j_gene: TRBJ1-1; abundance: few; v_gene: TRBV7-3; CDR3nt: TGTGCCAGCAGCCCTGGACAGTTTGGGATGGCTTTCTTT; CDR3aa: CASSPGQFGMAFF
d_gene: .; j_gene: TRBJ2-7; abundance: few; v_gene: TRBV7-2; CDR3nt: TGTGCCAGCAGCCGAAAGGGCAGCTTCGACGAGCAGTACTTC; CDR3aa: CASSRKGSFDEQYF
d_gene: .; j_gene: TRBJ1-1; abundance: .; v_gene: TRBV4-3; CDR3nt: TGCGCCAGCAGCCACCCCGGGAACACTGAAGCTTTCTTT; CDR3aa: CASSHPGNTEAFF
d_gene: TRBD1; j_gene: TRBJ2-7; abundance: .; v_gene: TRBV25-1; CDR3nt: TGTGCCAGCAGTGGGTACCGGGACAGCACTACGAAGCAGTACTTC; CDR3aa: CASSGYRDSTTKQYF
d_gene: TRBD2; j_gene: TRBJ2-1; abundance: few; v_gene: TRBV5-6; CDR3nt: TGTGCCAGCAGCGCGCGGACTAGCGGGAGGAACGGCAATGAGCAGTTCTTC; CDR3aa: CASSARTSGRNGNEQFF
d_gene: TRBD2; j_gene: TRBJ2-7; abundance: .; v_gene: TRBV30; CDR3nt: TGTGCCTGGAGTGCGGGGGTACCCGGGACTAGCGGGTACGAGCAGTACTTC; CDR3aa: CAWSAGVPGTSGYEQYF
d_gene: .; j_gene: TRBJ2-2; abundance: few; v_gene: TRBV12-3/TRBV12-4; CDR3nt: TGTGCCAGCAGTTTGCGGCAGGGAGGCGGGGAGCTGTTTTTT; CDR3aa: CASSLRQGGGELFF
d_gene: .; j_gene: TRBJ2-7; abundance: once; v_gene: TRBV27; CDR3nt: TGTGCCAGCAGTCCGCGGACAGCACGCGAGCAGTACTTC; CDR3aa: CASSPRTAREQYF
d_gene: TRBD1; j_gene: TRBJ1-2; abundance: .; v_gene: TRBV10-3; CDR3nt: TGTGCCATCAGTGAGACCCGGGACAGGGGGGACGGCTACACCTTC; CDR3aa: CAISETRDRGDGYTF
d_gene: .; j_gene: TRBJ2-2; abundance: few; v_gene: TRBV12-3/TRBV12-4; CDR3nt: TGTGCCAGCAGTTTCGCTGGACCGAACACCGGGGAGCTGTTTTTT; CDR3aa: CASSFAGPNTGELFF
d_gene: .; j_gene: TRBJ2-7; abundance: .; v_gene: TRBV10-3; CDR3nt: TGTGCCATCAGTGAGACAGGGCTACTGAACGAGCAGTACTTC; CDR3aa: CAISETGLLNEQYF
d_gene: .; j_gene: TRBJ2-2; abundance: .; v_gene: TRBV20-1; CDR3nt: TGCAGTGCTAGAGACCCCTCCGAGAAGGGCACCGGGGAGCTGTTTTTT; CDR3aa: CSARDPSEKGTGELFF
d_gene: .; j_gene: TRBJ2-6; abundance: .; v_gene: TRBV5-5; CDR3nt: TGTGCCAGCAGCGCCCAGGGTATTGGTGGGGCCAACGTCCTGACTTTC; CDR3aa: CASSAQGIGGANVLTF
d_gene: TRBD2; j_gene: TRBJ2-5; abundance: .; v_gene: TRBV20-1; CDR3nt: TGCAGTGCTTGGGGCGGGGGGCGGAAGGAGACCCAGTACTTC; CDR3aa: CSAWGGGRKETQYF
d_gene: .; j_gene: TRBJ2-3; abundance: .; v_gene: TRBV6-1; CDR3nt: TGTGCCAGCAGTGAAAAGCCCGACAGGCTCGATACGCAGTATTTT; CDR3aa: CASSEKPDRLDTQYF
d_gene: TRBD1; j_gene: TRBJ2-2; abundance: .; v_gene: TRBV2; CDR3nt: TGTGCCAGCAGTGCCTGGACAGGAAACACCGGGGAGCTGTTTTTT; CDR3aa: CASSAWTGNTGELFF
d_gene: TRBD2; j_gene: TRBJ2-1; abundance: .; v_gene: TRBV20-1; CDR3nt: TGCAGTGCTAGAGTGGGGGGGAAGAGCTCCTACAATGAGCAGTTCTTC; CDR3aa: CSARVGGKSSYNEQFF